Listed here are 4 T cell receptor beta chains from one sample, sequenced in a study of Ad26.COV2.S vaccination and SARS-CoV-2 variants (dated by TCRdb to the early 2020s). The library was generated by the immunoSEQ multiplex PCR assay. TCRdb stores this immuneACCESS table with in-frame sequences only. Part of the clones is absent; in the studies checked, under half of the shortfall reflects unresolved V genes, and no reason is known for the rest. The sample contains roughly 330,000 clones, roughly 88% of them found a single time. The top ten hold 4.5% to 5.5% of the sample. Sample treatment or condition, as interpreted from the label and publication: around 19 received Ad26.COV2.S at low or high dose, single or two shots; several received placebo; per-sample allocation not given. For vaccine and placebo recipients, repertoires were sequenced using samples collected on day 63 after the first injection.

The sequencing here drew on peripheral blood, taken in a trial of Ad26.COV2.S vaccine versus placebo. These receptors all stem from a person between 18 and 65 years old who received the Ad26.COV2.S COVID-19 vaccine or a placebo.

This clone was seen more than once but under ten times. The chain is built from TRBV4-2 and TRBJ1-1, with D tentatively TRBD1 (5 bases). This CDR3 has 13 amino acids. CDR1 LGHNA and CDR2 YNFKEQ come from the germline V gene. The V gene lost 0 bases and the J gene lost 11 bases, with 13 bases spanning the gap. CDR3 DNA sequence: TGTGCCAGCAGCCAAGATGGCGGGGGGGATGCTTTCTTT. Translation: CASSQDGGGDAFF.

The CDR3 bases are TGTGCCAGCAGCCAAGAAATTGGCCTGAATAATGAAAAACTGTTTTTT. This translates into CASSQEIGLNNEKLFF. The chain is built from TRBV4-2 and TRBJ1-4; D remains unclear. V lost 0 bases to trimming and J lost 4 bases, with 12 bases between them. Germline CDR1 is LGHNA and CDR2 is YNFKEQ. The CDR3 covers 16 residues.

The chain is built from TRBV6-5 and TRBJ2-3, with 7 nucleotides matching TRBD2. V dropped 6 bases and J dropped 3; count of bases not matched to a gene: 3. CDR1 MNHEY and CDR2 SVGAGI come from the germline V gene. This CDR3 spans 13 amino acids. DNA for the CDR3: TGTGCCAGCAGGGCGGGAGTAACAGATACGCAGTATTTT. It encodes CASRAGVTDTQYF.

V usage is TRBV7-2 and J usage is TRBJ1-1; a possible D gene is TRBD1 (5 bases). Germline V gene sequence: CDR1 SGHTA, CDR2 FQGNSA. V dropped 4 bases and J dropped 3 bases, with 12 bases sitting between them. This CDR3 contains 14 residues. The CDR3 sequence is CASSYGAPYTEAFF. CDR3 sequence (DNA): TGTGCCAGCAGCTATGGGGCACCTTACACTGAAGCTTTCTTT.